This T cell receptor beta chain was observed in a study of shared clonotypes between healthy human individuals. V lost 1 base, J lost 9 bases, and 13 bases lay in between. CDR1 and CDR2 from the germline V gene are SNHLY and FYNNEI. The CDR3 is made up of 13 amino acids. Repertoires were generated with immunoSEQ multiplex PCR, while TCRdb's copy carries only in-frame clones and drops some. This table holds around 990,000 clones, roughly 77% found once. The chain employs TRBV2 and TRBJ2-7, with D hard to call. Sequencing input: memory CD4+ T cells from PBMCs. The sample's subset: CD45RA-negative fraction. The clonotype comes from a young man in good health. Some clones in this sample may be carry-over from other donors' samples. Here the CDR3 reads CASSEVGSGLQYF. CDR3 DNA: TGTGCCAGCAGTGAAGTGGGTTCCGGTTTGCAGTACTTC. The entire variable domain, with the rest obtained from reference TRBV2 and TRBJ2-7, is as follows: EPEVTQTPSHQVTQMGQEVILRCVPISNHLYFYWYRQILGQKVEFLVSFYNNEISEKSEIFDDQFSVERPDGSNFTLKIRSTKLEDSAMYFCASSEVGSGLQYFGPGTRLTVT.